This T cell receptor (beta chain) stems from a study of T-cell reconstitution after alpha-beta-depleted transplantation in children. This clonotype was seen more than once but under ten times. Germline V gene sequence: CDR1 SGHRS, CDR2 YFSETQ. The V end was cut by 3 bases, the J end by 5 bases, with 8 bases between. The CDR3 extends over 12 amino acids. The library targeted TCRbeta and was prepared with unique molecular identifiers. TCRdb processed the PCR reads anew with MiXCR; each CDR3 protein has one entry. The table includes about 350,000 distinct CDR3 sequences, 10% to 15% detected once. The chain recombines TRBV5-1 with TRBJ2-5; D gene uncertain. Specimen: PBMCs, collected from the stem cell graft. This clonotype was sampled from a human donor who donated a stem cell graft to a child with Fanconi anemia. The CDR3 sequence: CASSYRDETQYF. CDR3 bases: TGCGCCAGCAGCTACCGCGATGAGACCCAGTACTTC.